These 9 T cell receptor beta chains were sequenced from one sample in a study of STAT5B mutations in CD4+ large granular lymphocyte leukemia. Assay: immunoSEQ multiplex PCR; the TCRdb copy retains only in-frame clones and omits some. This sample has approximately 33,000 clones, with about 91% found just once. Sequencing used CD4+ T cells from blood buffy coats. The receptors here all came from a human donor in good health.

This clone appeared a few times. The chain has TRBV7-9 and TRBJ1-1; the D gene is possibly TRBD1 (6 bases). V was cut by 0 bases and J by 10 bases, with 18 bases left in between. The V gene's germline CDR1 is SEHNR and CDR2 FQNEAQ (reference sequence). There are 15 residues in the CDR3. The DNA of the CDR3 is TGTGCCAGCAGCTTAGCAGGGCCCGGGGGGGCAGTAGCTTTCTTT. It encodes CASSLAGPGGAVAFF.

The rearrangement joins TRBV23-1 to TRBJ2-6; D is tentatively TRBD1 or TRBD2 (6 bases each). TRBV23-1 is labeled an ORF, and its function is uncertain. V was shortened by 0 bases and J by 3 bases, with 9 bases between the two germline ends. The CDR3 has 16 amino acids. The CDR3 loop is CASSQSRGDGANVLTF. The CDR3 DNA sequence: TGCGCCAGCAGTCAATCGAGGGGGGATGGGGCCAACGTCCTGACTTTC.

This sequence joins TRBV2 and TRBJ2-3, with 8 bases matching TRBD2. Germline lookup yields CDR1 SNHLY and CDR2 FYNNEI. V was pared by 6 bases and J by 5 bases, with 7 bases of the junction left unmatched. The CDR3 runs to 14 residues. CDR3 sequence (DNA): TGTGCCAGCAGCTCCGGGACTAGTGGAGATACGCAGTATTTT. Translation: CASSSGTSGDTQYF. Full variable domain (outside the CDR3, taken from reference TRBV2 and TRBJ2-3): EPEVTQTPSHQVTQMGQEVILRCVPISNHLYFYWYRQILGQKVEFLVSFYNNEISEKSEIFDDQFSVERPDGSNFTLKIRSTKLEDSAMYFCASSSGTSGDTQYFGPGTRLTVL.

The chain joins TRBV4-3 to TRBJ2-2; D might be TRBD2 (5 bases). The CDR3 consists of 18 residues. CDR1 is LGHNA, CDR2 YSLEER, per germline. V was pared by 4 bases and J by 1 base, with 19 bases between. As DNA, the CDR3 is TGCGCCAGCAGCCGATCTCTAGCACTCAGCGGGAACACCGGGGAGCTGTTTTTT. Amino acid sequence: CASSRSLALSGNTGELFF.

The J gene is TRBJ1-1, the V gene TRBV6-5; D perhaps matches TRBD1 (6 bases). CDR3 length: 15 amino acids. Germline V gene lookup returns CDR1 MNHEY and CDR2 SVGAGI. Between the trimmed V and J ends, which lost 1 base and 0 bases, there was a span of 9 bases. The CDR3 loop is CASSYFGQMNTEAFF. In DNA form, the CDR3 reads TGTGCCAGCAGTTACTTCGGACAGATGAACACTGAAGCTTTCTTT.

This clone was detected a few times. The CDR3 loop reads CASSLAAGANYGYTF. CDR3 bases: TGTGCCAGCAGCTTGGCGGCAGGGGCTAACTATGGCTACACCTTC. This chain joins TRBV5-6 and TRBJ1-2; a weak D match, TRBD1 (6 bases). Germline-derived CDR1 and CDR2 are SGHDT and YYEEEE. Trimming removed 0 bases at V and 0 bases at J, with 9 bases between. The CDR3 spans 15 residues.

The gene calls are TRBV18 and TRBJ2-3; TRBD1 aligns across 9 bases. The length of the CDR3 is 15 residues. Trimming took 6 bases from V and 4 from J; bases not matched to a gene: 8. The V gene's germline CDR1 is KGHSH and CDR2 LQKENI. The CDR3 bases are TGTGCCAGCTCTCCCGGACAGGGGCTATCAGATACGCAGTATTTT. Translation gives CASSPGQGLSDTQYF.

The chain combines TRBV5-6 with TRBJ2-5; D is uncertain. CDR3 length equals 11 residues. Trimming cost V 4 bases and J 5 bases, with 6 bases left between them. CDR1 is SGHDT and CDR2 is YYEEEE in the germline V gene. The CDR3 is CASSLEETQYF. CDR3 DNA: TGTGCCAGCAGCCTAGAGGAGACCCAGTACTTC.

J is TRBJ2-3 and V is TRBV7-2; D may correspond to TRBD1 or TRBD2 (5 bases each). The CDR3 extends over 12 amino acids. Between the trimmed V and J ends, which lost 5 bases and 14 bases, there was a span of 17 bases. The germline gives CDR1 SGHTA, CDR2 FQGNSA. Here the CDR3 DNA reads TGTGCCAGCAGCACCGGGACCTACTTCGGGTATTTT. This encodes CASSTGTYFGYF.